This section outlines one TCR beta chain sequence together with its context. The data were taken from a study of OX40 agonist ivuxolimab in advanced cancers. This CDR3 is 14 amino acids long. CDR1 is MNHNY and CDR2 is SVGAGI in the germline V gene (reference sequence). Trimming pared 2 bases from V and 6 bases from J, leaving 11 bases between. The method was immunoSEQ multiplex PCR; TCRdb's version includes in-frame clones alone and lacks a portion of them. The sample consists of 87,000 or so clones, about 85% of them appearing once. The receptor comes from an adult with an advanced solid tumor such as melanoma, head and neck, liver or kidney cancer. V usage is TRBV6-6 and J usage is TRBJ1-5; D gene uncertain. The specimen comprised CD4+ or CD8+ T cells sorted from blood, sampled in a trial of the OX40 agonist ivuxolimab. The CDR3 loop reads CASSYRAGSQPQHF. The CDR3 bases are TGTGCCAGCAGTTACAGAGCTGGGAGTCAGCCCCAGCATTTT.